The clone carrying this T cell receptor beta chain turned up a few times. These data belong to a study of human T cells and chemical hapten exposure. Each CDR3 protein gets one entry after TCRdb re-called the RACE reads with MiXCR. The data hold about 120,000 distinct CDR3 sequences, with 9.5% to 13% observed a single time. As for time point: patch test 1, 2 weeks after DPC sensitization. Treatment specified: therapeutic diphenylcyclopropenone sensitization with weekly scalp DPC. Every donor had alopecia and was 18 to 70 years old; all were suitable for DPC. Germline loops: CDR1 SQVTM, CDR2 ANQGSEA. CDR3 length: 15 amino acids. Trimming pared 1 base from V and 7 bases from J, leaving 19 bases between.

The rearrangement links TRBV29-1 to TRBJ1-1, with D maybe TRBD1 (6 bases). The source material was whole blood, sampled in connection with sensitization to the hapten diphenylcyclopropenone (DPC). The source of this sequence is a woman between 50 and 59 years old with alopecia areata. Some clones in this sample may be carry-over from other donors' samples. DNA for the CDR3: TGCAGCGTTGAAGGAAAAGGGGGGGCTCGCAGTGAAGCTTTCTTT. Its protein is CSVEGKGGARSEAFF.